The table lists the clone carrying this T cell receptor (beta chain) with a count of one. Germline CDR1 is MNHNS and CDR2 is SASEGT. V was cut by 2 bases and J by 1 base, with 5 bases left in between. The CDR3 has 13 residues. In the study's own analysis: Amplification of reference gene primers was used by the study to estimate nucleated cell counts. Sequenced by immunoSEQ multiplex PCR; TCRdb stores in-frame clones only, minus some. From that table come the V and J calls and clone size; the DNA was used to work out D and trimming. The table records roughly 40,000 clones, almost 80% of them present only once. This specimen belongs to a study of blood T cell repertoires in COVID-19. Study in general: Sites across the United States, Italy and Spain contributed samples from acute and convalescent COVID-19. Sources were T cells, B-cell-depleted T cells, or PBMCs; the material itself was cDNA or gDNA.

The receptor's source is a woman aged 80 or over with acute or convalescent COVID-19. V and J are TRBV6-1 and TRBJ1-2; D is unresolved. Sequencing used peripheral blood. The CDR3 coding sequence is TGTGCCAGCAGTGAAAGAGTTAACTATGGCTACACCTTC. It encodes CASSERVNYGYTF.